This TCR beta chain stems from a study of cytomegalovirus exposure and HLA in healthy donors. Whole-study results and caveats: Exclusion as indistinguishable affected some V segments, including TRBV6-2 and TRBV6-3. Rare TCR sequences predominated, though certain public TCRs were found in many donors.

Looked up from germline, CDR1 is KGHSH and CDR2 is LQKENI. V trimming: 5 bases; J trimming: 2 bases; junction bases outside the gene matches: 9. The length of the CDR3 is 16 residues. The donors comprised healthy bone marrow donors. As concerns this clone: Its matching antigen is unknown.

It was with 60 Vbeta and 13 Jbeta primers that the PCR ran. Per the original data handling: Approximately 11 million of around 85 million unique TCR beta chains were shared, per a later count. Method: immunoSEQ multiplex PCR; TCRdb's copy keeps in-frame clones and lacks some. The V and J calls and clone size come from that table; D and trimming were worked out from the DNA. The table lists hundreds of thousands of clones, 70% to 90% of them singletons. V usage is TRBV18 and J usage is TRBJ1-3, with TRBD1 identical over 7 bases. The sample was PBMCs. This receptor was identified in a girl aged 2 to 9 in good health and CMV-seronegative. The CDR3, as DNA: TGTGCCAGCTCAGAGAGGGGACAGTCAGCTGGAAACACCATATATTTT. Encoded protein: CASSERGQSAGNTIYF.